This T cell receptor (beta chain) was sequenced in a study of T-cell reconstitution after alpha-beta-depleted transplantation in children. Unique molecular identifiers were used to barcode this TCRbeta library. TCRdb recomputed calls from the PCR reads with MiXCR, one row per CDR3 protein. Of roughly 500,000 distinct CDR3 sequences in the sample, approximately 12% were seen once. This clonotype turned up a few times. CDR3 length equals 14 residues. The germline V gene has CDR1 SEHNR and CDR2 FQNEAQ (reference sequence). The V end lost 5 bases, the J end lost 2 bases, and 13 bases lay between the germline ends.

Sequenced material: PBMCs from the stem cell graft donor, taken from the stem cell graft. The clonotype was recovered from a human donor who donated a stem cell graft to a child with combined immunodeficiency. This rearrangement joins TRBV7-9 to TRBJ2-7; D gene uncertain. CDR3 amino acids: CASSPNLGTYEQYF. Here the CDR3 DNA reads TGTGCCAGCAGCCCCAACCTGGGTACCTACGAGCAGTACTTC. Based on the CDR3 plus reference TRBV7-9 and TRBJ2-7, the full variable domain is DTGVSQNPRHKITKRGQNVTFRCDPISEHNRLYWYRQTLGQGPEFLTYFQNEAQLEKSRLLSDRFSAERPKGSFSTLEIQRTEQGDSAMYLCASSPNLGTYEQYFGPGTRLTVT.